This TCR beta chain emerged from a study of cytomegalovirus exposure and HLA in healthy donors. Study results and limitations: Productive status was seen about 90% or about 30% of the time for most TCR beta V segments in an earlier analysis. The Asian-associated ancestry cluster reportedly had fewer N-insertions than the approximately 670-donor mean in a later analysis. CMV antigen specificity of three CMV-associated chains was confirmed in vitro.

As for the donors, each was a healthy bone marrow donor. V gave up 0 bases and J gave up 8 bases; unmatched junction bases: 6. Germline CDR1 and CDR2: SGDLS and YYNGEE. CDR3 size: 15 residues. As regards this clone: What it recognizes is unknown.

PCR involved 60 Vbeta and 13 Jbeta primers. Using immunoSEQ multiplex PCR, the repertoire was profiled, and TCRdb retains in-frame clones only, with some absent. The table records about 160,000 clones, approximately 83% of them present only once. The chain uses TRBV9 and TRBJ2-1; 9 positions agree with TRBD2. The sequenced material came from PBMCs. The sequence derives from a boy aged 2 to 10 in good health and CMV-seronegative. CDR3 DNA sequence: TGTGCCAGCAGCGTAGCCGCTAGCGGGGTCGATGAGCAGTTCTTC. Encoded protein: CASSVAASGVDEQFF. Variable domain in full (rest from reference TRBV9 and TRBJ2-1): DSGVTQTPKHLITATGQRVTLRCSPRSGDLSVYWYQQSLDQGLQFLIQYYNGEERAKGNILERFSAQQFPDLHSELNLSSLELGDSALYFCASSVAASGVDEQFFGPGTRLTVL.